Listed below are T cell receptor beta chains from one sample, sequenced in a study of cytomegalovirus exposure and HLA in healthy donors. Sequenced by immunoSEQ multiplex PCR; TCRdb stores in-frame clones only, minus some. The profile covers 150,000 to 200,000 clones, with just under 90% appearing a single time and 10% taken by the ten largest. Sequenced sample: PBMCs. Every receptor here comes from a young woman in good health and CMV-seropositive. Both conserved end residues are part of each CDR3. The D gene is left open where the match is weak. Size is stated for part of the rows, as once, few or many counts, or as a class when the clone is expanded.

J | V | size | D | DNA | CDR3
TRBJ2-1 | TRBV9 | - | - | TGTGCCAGCAGCGCTCTTACAGGGCGAAACAATGAGCAGTTCTTC | CASSALTGRNNEQFF
TRBJ2-4 | TRBV28 | - | - | TGTGCCAGCAGAACGGAAAACATTCAGTACTTC | CASRTENIQYF
TRBJ2-1 | TRBV27 | - | - | TGTGCCAGCAGTTTGAAGACTAGGAATGAGCAGTTCTTC | CASSLKTRNEQFF
TRBJ2-7 | TRBV30 | - | TRBD2 | TGTGCCTGGAGTGTTATAGCGGGCGGGTACGAGCAGTACTTC | CAWSVIAGGYEQYF
TRBJ2-5 | TRBV2 | once | TRBD1 | TGTGCCAGCAGTGAAGGGACAGGGGGGGAGACCCAGTACTTC | CASSEGTGGETQYF
TRBJ1-2 | TRBV4-1 | - | - | TGCGCCAGCAGCCTCGAGACCGGACAGTCCTATGGCTACACCTTC | CASSLETGQSYGYTF
TRBJ2-1 | TRBV11-2 | - | - | TGTGCCAGCAGCTTAAGCCGACTAAGCTCCTACAATGAGCAGTTCTTC | CASSLSRLSSYNEQFF
TRBJ2-5 | TRBV28 | - | TRBD1 | TGTGCCAGCAGTCGGTTCACCGTCCGGACAGGGTCCCAAGAGACCCAGTACTTC | CASSRFTVRTGSQETQYF
TRBJ2-7 | TRBV29-1 | - | TRBD2 | TGCAGCGTGACGGGACTACCACTTACCTACGAGCAGTACTTC | CSVTGLPLTYEQYF
TRBJ2-1 | TRBV21-1 | - | - | TGTGCCAGCAGCAAAGGAGCGAACAGCGGGAGTATGAATAATGAGCAGTTCTTC | CASSKGANSGSMNNEQFF
TRBJ1-1 | TRBV6-5 | - | - | TGTGCCAGCAGTTACCTGGGCGCAGCTTTCTTT | CASSYLGAAFF
TRBJ2-3 | TRBV7-3 | - | - | TGTGCCAGCCGCTTAGGGGGAGGCGGCACAGATACGCAGTATTTT | CASRLGGGGTDTQYF
TRBJ2-7 | TRBV11-3 | - | TRBD2 | TGTGCCAGCAGCCTCTACTCCGGGACTAGCGGTAGCTCCTACGAGCAGTACTTC | CASSLYSGTSGSSYEQYF
TRBJ2-7 | TRBV7-2 | - | - | TGTGCCAGCAGCCTCGTGGAGTTGGCCTACGAGCAGTACTTC | CASSLVELAYEQYF
TRBJ2-1 | TRBV2 | once | TRBD2 | TGTGCCAGCAGTGGCATCCTAGCGGGAGATAATGAGCAGTTCTTC | CASSGILAGDNEQFF
TRBJ1-1 | TRBV7-9 | once | - | TGTGCCAGCAGCTTAATACAAGTCAGGGCTTTCTTT | CASSLIQVRAFF
TRBJ1-2 | TRBV7-9 | - | TRBD1 | TGTGCCAGCAGCACTCAAGACAGGGCGAGTGGCTACACCTTC | CASSTQDRASGYTF
TRBJ1-1 | TRBV27 | - | - | TGTGCCAGCATGCTAACCGCCCTCATGAACACTGAAGCTTTCTTT | CASMLTALMNTEAFF
TRBJ2-3 | TRBV5-1 | - | - | TGCGCCAGCAGCTTTCAGGGCACAGATACGCAGTATTTT | CASSFQGTDTQYF
TRBJ1-2 | TRBV11-2 | - | - | TGTGCCAGCAGCTTAGTGCGGACTAACTATGGCTACACCTTC | CASSLVRTNYGYTF
TRBJ2-1 | TRBV18 | - | - | TGTGCCAGCTCACCTGGGACTTACAATGAGCAGTTCTTC | CASSPGTYNEQFF
TRBJ1-2 | TRBV21-1 | - | - | TGTGCCAGCAGCAAAGGAACGGGACAGGGGGTCAATGGCTACACCTTC | CASSKGTGQGVNGYTF
TRBJ2-3 | TRBV18 | - | TRBD2 | TGTGCCAGCTCACCGCCATGGGAGCTAGCGGGAGTTGAAACAGATACGCAGTATTTT | CASSPPWELAGVETDTQYF
TRBJ2-1 | TRBV7-2 | - | - | TGTGCCAGCAGCTTAGATAGGGGTAGTGAGCAGTTCTTC | CASSLDRGSEQFF
TRBJ2-7 | TRBV6-6 | - | - | TGTGCCAGCAGTTACTCGAAATCGGGGGTCGAGCAGTACTTC | CASSYSKSGVEQYF
TRBJ2-1 | TRBV4-1 | - | - | TGCGCCAGCAGCCAAGAATTGCGCGGAGTCTACAATGAGCAGTTCTTC | CASSQELRGVYNEQFF
TRBJ2-3 | TRBV28 | - | TRBD2 | TGTGCCAGCAGTTTAGACGGGAGGACGACAGATACGCAGTATTTT | CASSLDGRTTDTQYF
TRBJ2-3 | TRBV6-5 | few | TRBD2 | TGTGCCAGCAGTTACTCTCAACTAGCGGGGGGTAATACGCAGTATTTT | CASSYSQLAGGNTQYF
TRBJ1-2 | TRBV11-2 | - | - | TGTGCCAGCAGCCCCGGCCAGGGGAGGGGTGGCTACACCTTC | CASSPGQGRGGYTF
TRBJ2-1 | TRBV28 | - | TRBD2 | TGTGCCAGCGCCATACCGGGACTAGGGAGCAATGAGCAGTTCTTC | CASAIPGLGSNEQFF
TRBJ2-7 | TRBV4-1 | - | - | TGCGCCAGCAGCCAAGGCGCCGCCGCCTACGAGCAGTACTTC | CASSQGAAAYEQYF
TRBJ2-2 | TRBV10-3 | - | TRBD2 | TGTGCCATCACCTTGGGACTAGCGGGAGTTGGCACCGGGGAGCTGTTTTTT | CAITLGLAGVGTGELFF
TRBJ1-5 | TRBV2 | - | - | TGTGCCAGCAGTGAACAGGCCAGTAGCAATCAGCCCCAGCATTTT | CASSEQASSNQPQHF
TRBJ1-3 | TRBV4-1 | - | - | TGCGCCAGCAGCCAAGCCTTCATGACCGTAGCCGGAAACACCATATATTTT | CASSQAFMTVAGNTIYF
TRBJ1-5 | TRBV6-6 | - | TRBD1 | TGTGCCAGCACTGCAACAGGGGGCAATCAGCCCCAGCATTTT | CASTATGGNQPQHF
TRBJ2-7 | TRBV29-1 | - | - | TGCAGCGTCATCGACGGCGGCGAGCAGTACTTC | CSVIDGGEQYF
TRBJ1-4 | TRBV13 | - | - | TGTGCCAGCAGCGTCCGGGACTTAAATGAAAAACTGTTTTTT | CASSVRDLNEKLFF
TRBJ2-3 | TRBV19 | - | TRBD2 | TGTGCCAGTAGTATAATAGCGGGAGCGGATACGCAGTATTTT | CASSIIAGADTQYF
TRBJ1-2 | TRBV30 | - | TRBD1 | TGTGCCTGGGACAGGGACAGTGGCTACACCTTC | CAWDRDSGYTF
TRBJ2-1 | TRBV5-6 | - | TRBD2 | TGTGCCAGCAGCTTGGAGTTTGCTAGCGGCCAACGTTACAATGAGCAGTTCTTC | CASSLEFASGQRYNEQFF
TRBJ2-7 | TRBV18 | - | - | TGTGCCAGCTCACAACTCCCGAGCTCCTACGAGCAGTACTTC | CASSQLPSSYEQYF
TRBJ2-3 | TRBV9 | - | - | TGTGCCAGCAGCGTAGTAGAGAATACGCAGTATTTT | CASSVVENTQYF
TRBJ1-2 | TRBV30 | - | - | TGTGCCTGGAGTATGGACAGCTATGGCTACACCTTC | CAWSMDSYGYTF
TRBJ2-7 | TRBV19 | - | - | TGTGCCAGTAGTATGAAGTTGGGGCCAATTAACTACGAGCAGTACTTC | CASSMKLGPINYEQYF
TRBJ2-3 | TRBV5-8 | - | TRBD2 | TGTGCCAGCCACACGGGGACTATAGATACGCAGTATTTT | CASHTGTIDTQYF
TRBJ2-2 | TRBV29-1 | - | - | TGCGGCGGTCGGAACACCGGGGAGCTGTTTTTT | CGGRNTGELFF
TRBJ1-2 | TRBV11-3 | - | - | TGTGCCAGCAGCCCCAGGATGGGCCACGGCTACACCTTC | CASSPRMGHGYTF
TRBJ2-7 | TRBV13 | - | TRBD2 | TGTGCCAGCAGCCAAACCGGACTAGCGGGAGGGCCTCCACCTTACGAGCAGTACTTC | CASSQTGLAGGPPPYEQYF
TRBJ1-2 | TRBV5-1 | - | - | TGCGCCAGCAGCTTTGAAACGACAAAACAGGGTGGCTACACCTTC | CASSFETTKQGGYTF
TRBJ1-2 | TRBV30 | once | TRBD1 | TGTGCCTGGAGGGGACAGGCGCCCTATGGCTACACCTTC | CAWRGQAPYGYTF
TRBJ2-2 | TRBV6-1 | - | TRBD2 | TGTGCCAGCAGTGAATCGCTAGCGGGAGTCACCGGGGAGCTGTTTTTT | CASSESLAGVTGELFF
TRBJ2-4 | TRBV7-9 | - | TRBD1 | TGTGCCAGCAGCCAAGGGACAGTGGGTAACATTCAGTACTTC | CASSQGTVGNIQYF
TRBJ1-5 | TRBV28 | - | - | TGTGCCAGCAGTGGGGGAGGGGTTAACGAGGGAGGTCAGCCCCAGCATTTT | CASSGGGVNEGGQPQHF
TRBJ1-4 | TRBV25-1 | - | - | TGTGCCAGGGACAAGGGAACTAATGAAAAACTGTTTTTT | CARDKGTNEKLFF
TRBJ1-4 | TRBV25-1 | - | - | TGTGCCAGCAGTGAATCAGGGGTTATGGATAGACTGTTTTTT | CASSESGVMDRLFF